A selection of T cell receptor beta chains follows, all from one sample in a study of control samples from healthy donors and cancer patients. Assay: immunoSEQ multiplex PCR; the TCRdb copy retains only in-frame clones and omits some. The sample consists of 350,000 to 450,000 clones, about 93% of them appearing once. Material: PBMCs. These receptors were obtained from a man aged 40-55 years with head and neck cancer. The CDR3 runs from the conserved cysteine through the conserved F or W. D genes are given only for firm matches. Rows may omit the clone size; those that give it use once, few, many or a size class.

D gene	clone size	V gene	J gene	CDR3 protein	CDR3 DNA
TRBD1	.	TRBV27	TRBJ1-4	CASSLTTGTNEKLFF	TGTGCCAGCAGTCTCACGACAGGGACTAATGAAAAACTGTTTTTT
.	.	TRBV6-9	TRBJ1-6	CASSYSQRQDSSYNSPLHF	TGTGCCAGCAGTTATTCCCAACGACAGGACAGCTCCTATAATTCACCCCTCCACTTT
.	.	TRBV7-9	TRBJ2-5	CASSPRGRQETQYF	TGTGCCAGCAGTCCCCGGGGCCGTCAAGAGACCCAGTACTTC
.	.	TRBV7-9	TRBJ2-1	CASSLVGVPLYNEQFF	TGTGCCAGCAGCTTAGTTGGGGTGCCGCTTTACAATGAGCAGTTCTTC
.	.	TRBV6-5	TRBJ2-1	CATTGGLANNEQFF	TGTGCCACCACGGGTGGGCTAGCGAACAATGAGCAGTTCTTC
TRBD1	.	TRBV3-1/TRBV3-2	TRBJ1-1	CASSPGQGNTEAFF	TGTGCCAGCAGCCCGGGACAGGGGAACACTGAAGCTTTCTTT
TRBD2	.	TRBV5-6	TRBJ2-7	CASSSGRVQGQYF	TGTGCCAGCAGCTCCGGGAGGGTTCAGGGTCAGTACTTC
TRBD2	.	TRBV11-1	TRBJ2-7	CASSFRGGTYEQYF	TGTGCCAGCAGCTTCCGGGGGGGAACCTACGAGCAGTACTTC
.	.	TRBV7-2	TRBJ2-7	CASSFVTATYEQYF	TGTGCCAGCAGCTTTGTGACAGCGACCTACGAGCAGTACTTC
.	.	TRBV18	TRBJ1-5	CASSPEPSPGNQPQHF	TGTGCCAGCTCACCAGAACCGTCCCCCGGCAATCAGCCCCAGCATTTT
.	.	TRBV5-4	TRBJ2-3	CASSLGGLVYF	TGTGCCAGCAGCTTGGGGGGCCTGGTGTATTTT
TRBD1	few	TRBV10-1	TRBJ1-2	CASSEGQGAQGDGYTF	TGCGCCAGCAGTGAGGGACAGGGGGCGCAAGGGGATGGCTACACCTTC
TRBD2	.	TRBV11-2	TRBJ2-1	CASSLSGLAGGEQFF	TGTGCCAGCAGCTTAAGCGGGTTAGCGGGAGGTGAGCAGTTCTTC
.	.	TRBV19	TRBJ2-7	CASSTLPGQDAYEQYF	TGTGCCAGTAGTACCTTACCGGGACAAGACGCCTACGAGCAGTACTTC
.	.	TRBV7-3	TRBJ2-1	CASSLTGLYNEQFF	TGTGCCAGCAGCTTAACCGGACTCTACAATGAGCAGTTCTTC
.	.	TRBV18	TRBJ2-5	CASSPPGVETQYF	TGTGCCAGCTCACCACCAGGTGTGGAGACCCAGTACTTC